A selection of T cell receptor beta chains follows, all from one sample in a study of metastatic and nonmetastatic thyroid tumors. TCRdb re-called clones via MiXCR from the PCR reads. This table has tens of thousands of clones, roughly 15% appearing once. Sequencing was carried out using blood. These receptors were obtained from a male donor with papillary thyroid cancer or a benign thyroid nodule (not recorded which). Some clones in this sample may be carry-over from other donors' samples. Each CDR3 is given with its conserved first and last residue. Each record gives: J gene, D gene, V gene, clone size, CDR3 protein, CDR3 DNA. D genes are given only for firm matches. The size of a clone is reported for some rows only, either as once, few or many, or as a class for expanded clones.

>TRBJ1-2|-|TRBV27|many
CASSLYSRGQYPGYGYTF
TGTGCCAGCAGTTTATACTCACGTGGACAGTACCCTGGCTATGGCTACACCTTC
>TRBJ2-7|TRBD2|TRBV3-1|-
CASSQQAGVYEQYF
TGTGCCAGCAGCCAACAAGCGGGAGTCTACGAGCAGTACTTC
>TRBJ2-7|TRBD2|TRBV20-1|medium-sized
CSAPLPQGGSYEQYF
TGCAGTGCTCCCCTCCCTCAGGGAGGGAGCTACGAGCAGTACTTC
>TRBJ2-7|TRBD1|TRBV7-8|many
CASSLEPGQGIYEQYF
TGTGCCAGCAGCTTAGAACCGGGACAGGGGATATACGAGCAGTACTTC
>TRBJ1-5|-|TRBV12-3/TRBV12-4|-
CASMLGGLSNHPQHF
TGTGCCAGCATGTTGGGGGGACTTAGCAATCATCCCCAGCATTTT
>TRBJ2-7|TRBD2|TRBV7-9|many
CASSLAGGRGEQYF
TGTGCCAGCAGCTTGGCGGGGGGACGTGGCGAGCAGTACTTC
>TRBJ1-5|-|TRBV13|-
CASSRGTVNQPQHF
TGTGCCAGCAGCCGGGGGACGGTCAATCAGCCCCAGCATTTT
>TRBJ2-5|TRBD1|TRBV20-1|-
CSSRAWTGGFETQYF
TGCAGTTCTAGAGCCTGGACAGGGGGCTTTGAGACCCAGTACTTC
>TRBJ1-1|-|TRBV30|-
CASRDKGWTEAFF
TGTGCCTCGAGGGATAAGGGTTGGACTGAAGCTTTCTTT
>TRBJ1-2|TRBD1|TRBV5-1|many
CASSFGQGTGYTF
TGCGCCAGCAGTTTCGGACAGGGGACAGGCTACACCTTC
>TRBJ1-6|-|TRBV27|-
CASGKTPAGNSYSSPLHF
TGTGCCAGCGGAAAAACCCCGGCGGGGAACTCCTATAGTTCACCCCTCCACTTT
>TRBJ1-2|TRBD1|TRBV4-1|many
CASSQGTGRPGYTF
TGCGCCAGCAGCCAAGGGACAGGGCGACCTGGCTACACCTTC
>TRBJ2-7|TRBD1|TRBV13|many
CASSPGQEITYEQYF
TGTGCCAGCAGCCCAGGACAGGAAATCACCTACGAGCAGTACTTC
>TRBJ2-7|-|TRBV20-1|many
CSASLLAYEQYF
TGCAGTGCTAGCCTCCTAGCGTACGAGCAGTACTTC
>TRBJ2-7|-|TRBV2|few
CASSPPRETFYEQYF
TGTGCCAGCAGCCCCCCCAGGGAAACATTCTACGAGCAGTACTTC
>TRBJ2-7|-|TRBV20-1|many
CSVMGWGSSYEQYF
TGCAGTGTAATGGGGTGGGGGAGCTCCTACGAGCAGTACTTC
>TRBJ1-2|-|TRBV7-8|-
CASSLDNAEASGYTF
TGTGCCAGCAGCTTAGACAACGCCGAGGCGAGTGGCTACACCTTC
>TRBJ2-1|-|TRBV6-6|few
CASSYGSSVMSYNEQFF
TGTGCCAGCAGTTACGGTTCAAGCGTGATGTCATACAATGAGCAGTTCTTC
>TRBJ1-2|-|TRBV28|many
CASSFLANYGYTF
TGTGCCAGCAGTTTTTTGGCTAACTATGGCTACACCTTC
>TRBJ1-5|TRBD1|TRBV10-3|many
CAISESGTGGGNQPQHF
TGTGCCATCAGTGAAAGCGGGACAGGTGGGGGCAATCAGCCCCAGCATTTT
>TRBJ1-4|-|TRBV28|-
CASSSTSAAIEKLFF
TGTGCCAGCAGCTCCACGAGTGCGGCTATTGAAAAACTGTTTTTT
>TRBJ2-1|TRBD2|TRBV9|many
CASSKGLAANEQFF
TGTGCCAGCAGCAAGGGACTAGCAGCTAATGAGCAGTTCTTC
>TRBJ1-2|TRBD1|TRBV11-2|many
CASSNHGTGAAYGYTF
TGTGCCAGCAGCAACCACGGGACAGGGGCGGCATATGGCTACACCTTC
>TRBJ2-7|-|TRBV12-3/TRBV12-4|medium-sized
CASSLVNSVDEQYF
TGTGCCAGCAGTTTAGTTAACTCGGTGGACGAGCAGTACTTC
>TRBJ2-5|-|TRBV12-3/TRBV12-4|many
CASTNRAGPLETQYF
TGTGCCAGCACCAATAGGGCGGGGCCTCTCGAGACCCAGTACTTC